Listed below are T cell receptor beta chains from one sample, sequenced in a study of T cell repertoires in cytomegalovirus infection. Their antigens remain unidentified. TCRdb processed the reads anew with MiXCR; each CDR3 protein has one entry. The data contain about 830,000 distinct CDR3 sequences, less than 35% of them singletons. Sequences were derived from cultured CD8+ T cells from PBMCs, sampled from culture after CMV antigen stimulation. These receptors all come from a human donor in good health (CMV status not recorded). Some clones in this sample may be carry-over from other donors' samples. The CDR3 runs from the conserved cysteine through the conserved F or W. D genes are given only for firm matches. Part of the rows lack a size; the others show once, few, many or a class for expanded clones.

J gene: TRBJ2-1
V gene: TRBV7-9
clone size: few
D gene: .
CDR3 DNA: TGTGCCAGCGGAGGACAGGGAGGGGCGCATGAGCAGTTCTTC
CDR3 protein: CASGGQGGAHEQFF

J gene: TRBJ2-5
V gene: TRBV11-2
clone size: .
D gene: TRBD2
CDR3 DNA: TGTGCCAGCAGCCCGCGGGGGGGCCTAGCAGAGACCCAGTACTTC
CDR3 protein: CASSPRGGLAETQYF

J gene: TRBJ2-1
V gene: TRBV4-3
clone size: .
D gene: TRBD2
CDR3 DNA: TGCGCCAGCAGCCGACCCTCTAGCGGGGGGGAGAGCTCCTACAATGAGCAGTTCTTC
CDR3 protein: CASSRPSSGGESSYNEQFF

J gene: TRBJ2-5
V gene: TRBV2
clone size: few
D gene: .
CDR3 DNA: TGTGCCAGCAGCCCCGGGACAAGCGCTCAAGAGACCCAGTACTTC
CDR3 protein: CASSPGTSAQETQYF

J gene: TRBJ1-1
V gene: TRBV6-1
clone size: many
D gene: .
CDR3 DNA: TGTGCCAGCAGTGAATACCAGTCAGCTATGAACACTGAAGCTTTCTTT
CDR3 protein: CASSEYQSAMNTEAFF

J gene: TRBJ2-3
V gene: TRBV7-6
clone size: few
D gene: TRBD1
CDR3 DNA: TGTGCCAGCAGCCGCCGGGACAGAGATACGCAGTATTTT
CDR3 protein: CASSRRDRDTQYF

J gene: TRBJ1-2
V gene: TRBV5-5
clone size: .
D gene: TRBD1
CDR3 DNA: TGTGCCAGCAGCCAAGGACAGGGGGCTAATAGTCCCCCCTATGGCTACACCTTC
CDR3 protein: CASSQGQGANSPPYGYTF

J gene: TRBJ2-3
V gene: TRBV7-7
clone size: few
D gene: TRBD1
CDR3 DNA: TGTGCTAGCAGCTTCACTTCCGGGACAGGGGACCACACAGATACGCAGTATTTT
CDR3 protein: CASSFTSGTGDHTDTQYF

J gene: TRBJ1-4
V gene: TRBV27
clone size: few
D gene: .
CDR3 DNA: TGTGCCAGCAGTTTATCCTCGGACGGGGTTAATGAAAAACTGTTTTTT
CDR3 protein: CASSLSSDGVNEKLFF

J gene: TRBJ1-2
V gene: TRBV10-3
clone size: few
D gene: .
CDR3 DNA: TGTGCCATCCAGTCGCGGGGGAACTCTGGCTACACCTTC
CDR3 protein: CAIQSRGNSGYTF

J gene: TRBJ2-7
V gene: TRBV5-1
clone size: .
D gene: .
CDR3 DNA: TGCGCCAGCAGCTTGGCCGCGGTCGCTACTAGCTCCTACGAGCAGTACTTC
CDR3 protein: CASSLAAVATSSYEQYF

J gene: TRBJ2-1
V gene: TRBV7-9
clone size: .
D gene: .
CDR3 DNA: TGTGCCACGTTCAGGGGCGATGAGCAGTTCTTC
CDR3 protein: CATFRGDEQFF

J gene: TRBJ1-4
V gene: TRBV7-6
clone size: few
D gene: .
CDR3 DNA: TGTGCCAGCAGCTTAGCAACCACCCGGTGGGATGAAAAACTGTTTTTT
CDR3 protein: CASSLATTRWDEKLFF

J gene: TRBJ2-5
V gene: TRBV6-1
clone size: few
D gene: .
CDR3 DNA: TGTGCCAGCAGTTCCCATAGGGGGGGGGGCGAGACCCAGTACTTC
CDR3 protein: CASSSHRGGGETQYF